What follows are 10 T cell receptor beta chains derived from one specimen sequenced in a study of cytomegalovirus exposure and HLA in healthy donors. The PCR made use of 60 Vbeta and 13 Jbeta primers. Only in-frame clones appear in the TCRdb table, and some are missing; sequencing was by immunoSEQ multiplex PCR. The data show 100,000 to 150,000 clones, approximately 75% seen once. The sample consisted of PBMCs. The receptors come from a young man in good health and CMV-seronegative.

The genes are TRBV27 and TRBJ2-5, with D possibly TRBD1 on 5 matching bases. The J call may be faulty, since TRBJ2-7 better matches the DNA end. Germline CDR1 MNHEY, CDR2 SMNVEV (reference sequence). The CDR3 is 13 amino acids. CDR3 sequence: CASSRSGPYEQYF. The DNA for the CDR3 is TGTGCCAGCAGCCGCTCAGGGCCCTACGAGCAGTACTTC.

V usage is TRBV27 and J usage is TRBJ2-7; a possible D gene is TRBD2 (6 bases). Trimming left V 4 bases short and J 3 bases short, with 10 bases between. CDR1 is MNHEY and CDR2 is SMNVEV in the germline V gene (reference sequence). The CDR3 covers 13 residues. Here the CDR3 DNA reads TGTGCCAGCAGTTGGGACTCACACTACGAGCAGTACTTC. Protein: CASSWDSHYEQYF.

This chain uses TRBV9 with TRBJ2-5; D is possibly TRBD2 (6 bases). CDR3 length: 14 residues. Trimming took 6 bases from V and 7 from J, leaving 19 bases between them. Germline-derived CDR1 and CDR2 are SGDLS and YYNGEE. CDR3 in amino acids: CASNQGGKSGTQYF. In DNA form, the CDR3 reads TGTGCCAGCAACCAGGGAGGAAAGTCCGGGACCCAGTACTTC.

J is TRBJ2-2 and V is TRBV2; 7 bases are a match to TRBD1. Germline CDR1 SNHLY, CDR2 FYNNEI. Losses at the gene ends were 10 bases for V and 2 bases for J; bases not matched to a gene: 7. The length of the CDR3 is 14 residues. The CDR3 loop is CATTRDRNTGELFF. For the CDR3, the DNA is TGTGCCACTACCCGGGACAGAAACACCGGGGAGCTGTTTTTT.

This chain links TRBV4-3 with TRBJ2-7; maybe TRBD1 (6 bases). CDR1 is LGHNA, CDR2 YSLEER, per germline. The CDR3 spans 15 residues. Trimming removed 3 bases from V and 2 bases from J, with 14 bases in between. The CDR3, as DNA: TGCGCCAGCAGCCAGATCCCCGGGACACCCTACGAGCAGTACTTC. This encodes CASSQIPGTPYEQYF.

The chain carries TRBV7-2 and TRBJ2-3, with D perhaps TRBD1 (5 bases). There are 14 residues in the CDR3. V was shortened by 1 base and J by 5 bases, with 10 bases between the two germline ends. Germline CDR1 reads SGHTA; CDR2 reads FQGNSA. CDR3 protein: CASSLVDSEDTQYF. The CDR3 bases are TGTGCCAGCAGCTTAGTAGACAGCGAAGATACGCAGTATTTT.

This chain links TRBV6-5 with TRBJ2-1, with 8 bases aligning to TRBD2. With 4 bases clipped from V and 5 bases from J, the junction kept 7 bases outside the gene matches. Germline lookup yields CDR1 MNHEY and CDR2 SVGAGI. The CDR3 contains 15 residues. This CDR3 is CASSWGLEANNEQFF. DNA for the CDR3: TGTGCCAGCAGTTGGGGACTAGAGGCAAACAATGAGCAGTTCTTC.

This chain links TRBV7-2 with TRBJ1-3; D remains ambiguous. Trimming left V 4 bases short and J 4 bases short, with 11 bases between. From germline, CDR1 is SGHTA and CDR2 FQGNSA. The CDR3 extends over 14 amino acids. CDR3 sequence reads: CASSYTSVGNTIYF. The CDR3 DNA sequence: TGTGCCAGCAGCTATACCTCGGTGGGAAACACCATATATTTT.

The CDR3 bases are TGCGCCAGCAGCTTGGTTCCAGGGGGCAACACTGAAGCTTTCTTT. It translates to CASSLVPGGNTEAFF. The V call is TRBV5-1, the J call TRBJ1-1; 8 nucleotides line up with TRBD1. Germline V gives CDR1 SGHRS, CDR2 YFSETQ. The CDR3 extends over 15 amino acids. The J segment lost 2 bases and the V segment lost 0 bases, leaving 3 bases of the junction unmatched.

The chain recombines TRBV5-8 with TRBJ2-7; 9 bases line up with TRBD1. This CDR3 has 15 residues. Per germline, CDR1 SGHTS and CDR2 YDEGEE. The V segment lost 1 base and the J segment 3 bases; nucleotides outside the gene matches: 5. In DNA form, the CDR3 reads TGTGCCAGCAGCTTGAGGACAGGGGTTTACTACGAGCAGTACTTC. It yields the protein CASSLRTGVYYEQYF.